This passage covers 26 T cell receptor beta chains from one sample sequenced in a study of shared clonotypes between healthy human individuals. Method: immunoSEQ multiplex PCR; TCRdb's copy keeps in-frame clones and lacks some. The sample lists about 2.4 million clones, roughly 93% occurring once. Material: naive CD4+ T cells from PBMCs. Subset given: CD45RA+ positively selected. Receptors originate from a man between 18 and 29 years old in good health. Some clones in this sample may be carry-over from other donors' samples.

The V and J genes are TRBV4-1 and TRBJ2-3; tentative D call: TRBD2 (5 bases). Between the trimmed V and J ends, which lost 1 base and 4 bases, there was a span of 12 bases. The CDR3 contains 15 residues. From germline, CDR1 is MGHRA and CDR2 YSYEKL. The chain's CDR3 is CASSQVGLSADTQYF. CDR3 sequence (DNA): TGCGCCAGCAGCCAAGTCGGTCTTAGCGCAGATACGCAGTATTTT.

The J gene is TRBJ2-7, the V gene TRBV13, with D possibly TRBD1 on 5 matching bases. V shed 5 bases and J shed 5 bases, with 13 bases lying between them. The CDR3 is 13 residues long. Germline V CDR1 and CDR2: PRHDT, FYEKMQ (reference sequence). CDR3 residues: CASSDTPGNEQYF. The CDR3 DNA reads TGTGCCAGCAGCGATACCCCAGGGAACGAGCAGTACTTC.

The chain joins TRBV19 to TRBJ2-3, with 13 bases aligning to TRBD2. Germline trimming cut 4 bases from V and 4 bases from J; bases unmatched to any gene: 2. The germline V gene has CDR1 LNHDA and CDR2 SQIVND (reference sequence). The CDR3 length is 15 residues. The CDR3 coding sequence is TGTGCCAGTAGTAGCGGGACTAGCGGGGCAGATACGCAGTATTTT. This sequence encodes CASSSGTSGADTQYF.

The chain recombines TRBV6-5 with TRBJ2-3; tentative D call: TRBD1 (6 bases). The V gene lost 0 bases and the J gene lost 3 bases, with 10 bases spanning the gap. The CDR3 is 15 amino acids. Germline CDR1 reads MNHEY; CDR2 reads SVGAGI. In DNA form, the CDR3 reads TGTGCCAGCAGTTACTCACAGGGTAGGACAGATACGCAGTATTTT. It specifies CASSYSQGRTDTQYF.

This clone has just one count. CDR3 in amino acids: CASGLGGQETQYF. CDR3 sequence (DNA): TGTGCCAGTGGGCTCGGAGGTCAAGAGACCCAGTACTTC. The chain recombines TRBV28 with TRBJ2-5; D is perhaps TRBD2 (5 bases). This CDR3 spans 13 amino acids. Trimming left V 9 bases short and J 2 bases short, with 13 bases between. Germline CDR1 MDHEN, CDR2 SYDVKM. Full variable domain (outside the CDR3, taken from reference TRBV28 and TRBJ2-5): DVKVTQSSRYLVKRTGEKVFLECVQDMDHENMFWYRQDPGLGLRLIYFSYDVKMKEKGDIPEGYSVSREKKERFSLILESASTNQTSMYLCASGLGGQETQYFGPGTRLLVL.

To note about this clone: The same CDR3 arises from other DNA sequences in this sample as well. The chain is built from TRBV27 and TRBJ2-5; D unclear. From germline, CDR1 is MNHEY and CDR2 SMNVEV (reference sequence). V dropped 5 bases and J dropped 2 bases, with 9 bases sitting between them. This CDR3 has 13 residues. The chain's CDR3 is CASSRSRQETQYF. The CDR3 DNA sequence: TGTGCCAGCAGTCGTTCAAGGCAAGAGACCCAGTACTTC.

Note on this clone: Other nucleotide sequences from this sample produce the same CDR3. The V call is TRBV29-1, the J call TRBJ2-3; 7 nucleotides match TRBD1. The CDR3 has 14 amino acids. The V and J ends lost 4 bases and 0 bases, in that order; junction bases with no gene match: 4. Germline V lookup: CDR1 SQVTM, CDR2 ANQGSEA. In DNA, the CDR3 is TGCAGCGTTGTAGGGACAGCCAGCACAGATACGCAGTATTTT. Its protein is CSVVGTASTDTQYF.

This clone has just one count. The identical CDR3 is also encoded by other nucleotide sequences in the sample. This sequence joins TRBV19 and TRBJ1-2, with 7 bases fitting TRBD1. V shed 3 bases, J shed 2 bases, and the junction held 6 bases outside the gene matches. CDR1 and CDR2 (germline): LNHDA, SQIVND (reference sequence). The CDR3 is 15 residues long. CDR3 bases: TGTGCCAGTAGTATTGGGGGGACAGCGAACTATGGCTACACCTTC. It specifies CASSIGGTANYGYTF.

V is TRBV12-5 and J is TRBJ2-2; 7 positions match TRBD2. The CDR3 runs to 17 residues. Per germline, CDR1 LGHNT and CDR2 FRNRAP. Trimming removed 1 base from V and 2 bases from J; junction bases left unmatched: 7. The CDR3, as DNA: TGTGCTAGTGGTTTGGCTCAGTCTAGCGGAAACACCGGGGAGCTGTTTTTT. Residues: CASGLAQSSGNTGELFF.

V is TRBV2 and J is TRBJ2-1; perhaps TRBD1 as D (6 bases). Germline V gene lookup returns CDR1 SNHLY and CDR2 FYNNEI. Trimming removed 6 bases from V and 4 bases from J, with 16 bases in between. CDR3 length: 15 residues. In nucleotides, the CDR3 is TGTGCCAGCAGGCCCGGGACACCAGCTTACAATGAGCAGTTCTTC. The encoded protein is CASRPGTPAYNEQFF.

The rearrangement links TRBV5-8 to TRBJ2-7, with D tentatively TRBD1 (5 bases). The CDR3 spans 15 residues. V lost 2 bases, J lost 2 bases, and 14 bases lay in between. Per germline, CDR1 SGHTS and CDR2 YDEGEE. The CDR3 DNA sequence: TGTGCCAGCAGCTTCCGAAGGGGCAGCCCCTACGAGCAGTACTTC. It specifies CASSFRRGSPYEQYF.

For this clone: Mismatch with germline at one junction end may stem from a read error. The rearrangement joins TRBV6-5 to TRBJ1-1; a possible D gene is TRBD1 (5 bases). CDR3 length: 9 amino acids. Germline values: CDR1 MNHEY, CDR2 SVGAGI. CDR3 residues: CATGIQASF. The CDR3 DNA is TGTGCCACCGGGATACAGGCTAGCTTT.

CDR3 sequence (DNA): TGTGCCAGCTCACTACGACAGGGGGAAGGCAAAAACATTCAGTACTTC. Amino acid sequence: CASSLRQGEGKNIQYF. The genes are TRBV18 and TRBJ2-4, with 9 bases that match TRBD1. The CDR3 contains 16 residues. From germline, CDR1 is KGHSH and CDR2 LQKENI. J was trimmed by 3 bases and V by 4 bases; bases with no gene match: 7.

The rearrangement uses TRBV5-6 and TRBJ2-5; no definite D call. V lost 1 base to trimming and J lost 7 bases, with 14 bases between them. The CDR3 spans 14 residues. Germline V gives CDR1 SGHDT, CDR2 YYEEEE. CDR3 residues: CASSLRHNSVTQYF. Written as DNA, the CDR3 is TGTGCCAGCAGCTTGAGGCATAACAGCGTGACCCAGTACTTC. The variable domain in full, completed from reference TRBV5-6 and TRBJ2-5, reads DAGVTQSPTHLIKTRGQQVTLRCSPKSGHDTVSWYQQALGQGPQFIFQYYEEEERQRGNFPDRFSGHQFPNYSSELNVNALLLGDSALYLCASSLRHNSVTQYFGPGTRLLVL.

V gene TRBV19 combines with J gene TRBJ2-1; 11 bases are shared with TRBD2. This CDR3 spans 13 amino acids. V shed 10 bases and J 4 bases; nucleotides not matched to a gene: 3. Germline CDR1 is LNHDA and CDR2 is SQIVND (reference sequence). CDR3 amino acids: CATRLAGYNEQFF. CDR3 nucleotides: TGTGCCACCCGACTAGCGGGGTACAATGAGCAGTTCTTC.

J is TRBJ1-1 and V is TRBV29-1; the D gene is possibly TRBD1 (5 bases). V lost 7 bases and J lost 4, with 10 bases in between. The CDR3 extends over 11 amino acids. CDR1 and CDR2 (germline): SQVTM, ANQGSEA. The DNA of the CDR3 is TGCAGCGGTGGGGGGGGCACTGAAGCTTTCTTT. This sequence encodes CSGGGGTEAFF.

The V call is TRBV12-5, the J call TRBJ2-7, with 7 bases that match TRBD1. The germline V gene encodes CDR1 LGHNT and CDR2 FRNRAP. This CDR3 contains 14 residues. The V gene end was trimmed by 2 bases and the J gene end by 4 bases; junction bases not matched to a gene: 5. This CDR3 reads CASGLRRDRYEQYF. The DNA for the CDR3 is TGTGCTAGTGGTTTGAGAAGGGACAGATACGAGCAGTACTTC. Filled out from reference TRBV12-5 and TRBJ2-7, the complete variable domain reads DARVTQTPRHKVTEMGQEVTMRCQPILGHNTVFWYRQTMMQGLELLAYFRNRAPLDDSGMPKDRFSAEMPDATLATLKIQPSEPRDSAVYFCASGLRRDRYEQYFGPGTRLTVT.

The chain couples TRBV5-1 to TRBJ2-1; 15 bases are a match to TRBD2. This CDR3 comprises 14 residues. Germline V lookup: CDR1 SGHRS, CDR2 YFSETQ. Germline trimming cut 4 bases from V and 14 bases from J; bases unmatched to any gene: 7. The CDR3 is CASSQGLAGGPEFF. Written as DNA, the CDR3 is TGCGCCAGCAGCCAGGGACTAGCGGGAGGTCCAGAGTTCTTC.

J is TRBJ2-2 and V is TRBV29-1, with 8 bases fitting TRBD2. The CDR3 consists of 14 residues. CDR1 is SQVTM, CDR2 ANQGSEA, per germline. Unmatched junction bases numbered 4, after V lost 2 bases and J lost 5 bases. The CDR3 nucleotides are TGCAGCGTTGAACTGCCTAGCGGGACCGGGGAGCTGTTTTTT. Translating it yields CSVELPSGTGELFF.

The CDR3 coding sequence is TGCGCCAGCAGCTTGGCCGGGGACAGCACAAGCTACACCTTC. It yields the protein CASSLAGDSTSYTF. The gene calls are TRBV5-1 and TRBJ1-2, with 7 bases matching TRBD1. Germline loops: CDR1 SGHRS, CDR2 YFSETQ. The CDR3 has 14 residues. J gave up 9 bases and V 0 bases, and 8 bases lay outside the gene matches.

The chain uses TRBV7-2 and TRBJ2-3; TRBD2 might be the D (6 bases). The CDR3 has 17 amino acids. V was cut by 0 bases and J by 2 bases, with 15 bases left in between. Germline CDR1 SGHTA, CDR2 FQGNSA. In nucleotides, the CDR3 is TGTGCCAGCAGCTTAGCTCAATGGGGACTTTCCACAGATACGCAGTATTTT. Translated: CASSLAQWGLSTDTQYF.

This sequence joins TRBV18 and TRBJ2-1, with 8 bases lining up with TRBD2. This CDR3 has 16 residues. CDR1 and CDR2 from the germline V gene are KGHSH and LQKENI. J lost 6 bases, V lost 0 bases, and 7 bases had no gene match. The CDR3 loop reads CASSPPGREGFNEQFF. In DNA form, the CDR3 reads TGTGCCAGCTCACCACCGGGTCGGGAGGGTTTCAATGAGCAGTTCTTC.

The chain joins TRBV5-1 to TRBJ1-1, with D unclear. Germline V gives CDR1 SGHRS, CDR2 YFSETQ. V was shortened by 0 bases and J by 6 bases, with 15 bases between the two germline ends. CDR3 size: 15 residues. CDR3 amino acids: CASSLDPGGVAEAFF. The CDR3, as DNA: TGCGCCAGCAGCTTGGATCCGGGCGGTGTCGCTGAAGCTTTCTTT. Full variable domain (rest looked up from reference TRBV5-1 and TRBJ1-1): KAGVTQTPRYLIKTRGQQVTLSCSPISGHRSVSWYQQTPGQGLQFLFEYFSETQRNKGNFPGRFSGRQFSNSRSEMNVSTLELGDSALYLCASSLDPGGVAEAFFGQGTRLTVV.

The chain links TRBV11-3 to TRBJ2-1; a weak D match, TRBD1 (5 bases). The germline V gene has CDR1 SGHNT and CDR2 YENEEA. This CDR3 is built from 12 residues. V lost 6 bases and J lost 5, with 8 bases in between. In nucleotides, the CDR3 is TGTGCCAGCAGTAGACAGAACAATGAGCAGTTCTTC. It is translated as CASSRQNNEQFF.

The chain uses TRBV6-6 and TRBJ2-1, with D possibly TRBD1 on 6 matching bases. This CDR3 is built from 12 residues. From germline, CDR1 is MNHNY and CDR2 SVGAGI (reference sequence). V gave up 1 base and J gave up 11 bases, with 9 bases separating them. This chain's CDR3 is CASSYFGGQQFF. Written as DNA, the CDR3 is TGTGCCAGCAGTTACTTTGGGGGCCAGCAGTTCTTC.

This chain links TRBV6-5 with TRBJ2-1, with D uncertain. The CDR3 extends over 13 amino acids. V lost 6 bases to trimming and J lost 10 bases, with 16 bases between them. Germline values: CDR1 MNHEY, CDR2 SVGAGI. CDR3 DNA: TGTGCCAGCAGCCCCCCCGTCGGAAAGGAGCAGTTCTTC. Protein sequence: CASSPPVGKEQFF.